This T cell receptor beta chain was sequenced in a study of CD8+CD57+ T cells in acquired aplastic anemia. Regarding the study as a whole: Patients and controls had CD8+ Simpson's diversity values that were not significantly distinct.

The ends were cut back, 1 base at V and 1 base at J, with 12 bases in the middle. Germline CDR1 reads LNHNV; CDR2 reads YYDKDF (reference sequence). The CDR3 totals 16 residues. In its sample, this clonotype was seen a few times. Its antigen is not known. Template material for TCR beta VDJ and CDR3 profiling consisted of genomic DNA. TCRdb called the reads again in MiXCR, with one record for every CDR3 protein. The table includes tens of thousands of distinct CDR3 sequences, roughly 77% detected once. This chain joins TRBV15 and TRBJ2-3, with D tentatively TRBD1 (7 bases). This clonotype was obtained from a human donor in good health, serving as a control. Source material: sorted CD4+, CD8+, or CD8+CD57+ T cells (not recorded which) from PBMCs. The CDR3, as DNA: TGTGCCACCAGCAGAGGACAGGGAGGTGGCACAGATACGCAGTATTTT. This codes for CATSRGQGGGTDTQYF.